These 6 T cell receptor beta chains share one sample of origin, sequenced in a study of pediatric ulcerative colitis. Assay: immunoSEQ multiplex PCR; the TCRdb copy retains only in-frame clones and omits some. The sample lists under 70,000 clones, about 90% occurring once. The sample comprised blood. These receptors all stem from a boy younger than 18 who was a control in a study of pediatric ulcerative colitis.

This chain joins TRBV4-3 and TRBJ1-4; 7 bases agree with TRBD1. V lost 5 bases to trimming and J lost 5 bases; unmatched junction nucleotides: 11. There are 16 residues in the CDR3. From germline, CDR1 is LGHNA and CDR2 YSLEER. The DNA for the CDR3 is TGCGCCAGCAGCGAAAGAACAGGGGTGGGGAATGAAAAACTGTTTTTT. Its translation: CASSERTGVGNEKLFF.

V is TRBV2 and J is TRBJ1-2; D gene ambiguous. CDR1 and CDR2 (germline): SNHLY, FYNNEI. Trimming left V 2 bases short and J 1 base short, with 11 bases between. This CDR3 is 15 amino acids long. The CDR3 spells CASSELPSDNYGYTF. The CDR3 coding sequence is TGTGCCAGCAGTGAATTGCCGTCGGATAACTATGGCTACACCTTC.

V and J are TRBV7-9 and TRBJ1-6; weak D call: TRBD1 (5 bases). The V end was cut by 1 base, the J end by 7 bases, with 11 bases between. The CDR3 length is 15 residues. Germline CDR1 reads SEHNR; CDR2 reads FQNEAQ (reference sequence). CDR3 sequence (DNA): TGTGCCAGCAGCTTAGTCGGACAACCGAATTCACCCCTCCACTTT. This codes for CASSLVGQPNSPLHF.

This rearrangement joins TRBV7-8 to TRBJ1-2; D is perhaps TRBD1 (6 bases). CDR1 is SGHVS, CDR2 FQNEAQ, per germline. The CDR3 is made up of 16 amino acids. The V gene lost 0 bases and the J gene lost 5 bases, with 16 bases spanning the gap. The CDR3 here is CASSLAITGTIYGYTF. In DNA, the CDR3 is TGTGCCAGCAGCTTAGCTATCACAGGGACCATTTATGGCTACACCTTC. Full variable domain (rest looked up from reference TRBV7-8 and TRBJ1-2): GAGVSQSPRYKVAKRGQDVALRCDPISGHVSLFWYQQALGQGPEFLTYFQNEAQLDKSGLPSDRFFAERPEGSVSTLKIQRTQQEDSAVYLCASSLAITGTIYGYTFGSGTRLTVV.

The chain uses TRBV10-1 and TRBJ2-7; 8 nucleotides agree with TRBD1. The CDR3 length is 15 residues. J was trimmed by 2 bases and V by 3 bases; bases with no gene match: 6. Germline V gene data show CDR1 as WNHNN and CDR2 as SYGVQD (reference sequence). The CDR3 region is CASSETGGRPYEQYF. The CDR3 DNA sequence: TGCGCCAGCAGTGAAACAGGGGGGAGGCCCTACGAGCAGTACTTC.

The chain uses TRBV6-1 and TRBJ2-7, with TRBD1 matching 10 bases. Germline V gene data show CDR1 as MNHNS and CDR2 as SASEGT. CDR3 size: 15 residues. The junction had 8 bases not matched to a gene; V was cut back by 7 bases and J by 2 bases. The CDR3 here is CASIMEDRGPYEQYF. The CDR3 bases are TGTGCCAGCATTATGGAAGACAGGGGGCCCTACGAGCAGTACTTC.